What follows are 22 T cell receptor beta chains derived from one specimen sequenced in a study of chemoradiotherapy in HPV16-positive cancers. Method: immunoSEQ multiplex PCR; TCRdb's copy keeps in-frame clones and lacks some. This repertoire shows fewer than 40,000 clones, about 92% found once; its top ten account for roughly 3.6%. Specimen: blood, collected from a patient who underwent chemoradiotherapy. All receptors derive from a human donor with HPV-associated anogenital cancer.

This rearrangement joins TRBV7-9 to TRBJ2-3; 7 nucleotides line up with TRBD2. Germline values: CDR1 SEHNR, CDR2 FQNEAQ (reference sequence). The J segment lost 8 bases and the V segment lost 4 bases, leaving 15 bases of the junction unmatched. The CDR3 has 16 residues. This CDR3 reads CASSSRWEGVPRTQYF. CDR3 DNA sequence: TGTGCCAGCAGCTCCCGCTGGGAGGGCGTCCCCCGTACGCAGTATTTT.

J is TRBJ2-7 and V is TRBV9; tentative D call: TRBD2 (5 bases). Germline CDR1 is SGDLS and CDR2 is YYNGEE. Trimming removed 3 bases from V and 2 bases from J, with 9 bases in between. This CDR3 has 13 amino acids. For the CDR3, the DNA is TGTGCCAGCAGCGCTAGCCCGCCCTACGAGCAGTACTTC. Protein: CASSASPPYEQYF.

The rearrangement joins TRBV11-1 to TRBJ2-7, with 7 nucleotides matching TRBD1. CDR3 length: 14 amino acids. The V segment lost 3 bases and the J segment 2 bases; nucleotides outside the gene matches: 4. Germline CDR1 SGHAT, CDR2 FQDESV (reference sequence). The CDR3 bases are TGTGCCAGCAGCTTGGACAGGCCGACCTACGAGCAGTACTTC. It encodes CASSLDRPTYEQYF.

The chain couples TRBV2 to TRBJ2-2; no reliable D call. The V end was cut by 7 bases, the J end by 1 base, with 10 bases between. The germline CDR1 and CDR2 sequences are SNHLY and FYNNEI. The CDR3 is 14 amino acids. The CDR3 DNA reads TGTGCCAGCATGACGGACCAGAACACCGGGGAGCTGTTTTTT. It encodes CASMTDQNTGELFF.

The gene calls are TRBV15 and TRBJ1-2; D gene ambiguous. The CDR3 is 14 residues long. CDR1 LNHNV and CDR2 YYDKDF come from the germline V gene (reference sequence). V was cut by 1 base and J by 4 bases, with 10 bases left in between. The CDR3 protein is CATSRVAEGYGYTF. CDR3 in DNA: TGTGCCACCAGCAGAGTCGCGGAGGGCTATGGCTACACCTTC.

V gene TRBV18 combines with J gene TRBJ2-3; D is perhaps TRBD2 (5 bases). CDR3 length: 14 amino acids. The germline V and J ends were trimmed by 2 bases and 2 bases, with 8 bases remaining between them. Per germline, CDR1 KGHSH and CDR2 LQKENI. The CDR3 nucleotides read TGTGCCAGCTCACCAGCCGGGAACACAGATACGCAGTATTTT. Translation: CASSPAGNTDTQYF.

This clone was seen a single time. This chain uses TRBV5-1 with TRBJ1-2; TRBD1 aligns across 9 bases. The germline CDR1 and CDR2 sequences are SGHRS and YFSETQ. V shed 7 bases, J shed 6 bases, and the junction held 7 bases outside the gene matches. This CDR3 region has 13 residues. CDR3 in DNA: TGCGCCAGCCAGACAGGGGGGAGTGATGGCTACACCTTC. It translates to CASQTGGSDGYTF. The full variable domain, with the rest looked up from reference TRBV5-1 and TRBJ1-2, is KAGVTQTPRYLIKTRGQQVTLSCSPISGHRSVSWYQQTPGQGLQFLFEYFSETQRNKGNFPGRFSGRQFSNSRSEMNVSTLELGDSALYLCASQTGGSDGYTFGSGTRLTVV.

This chain connects TRBV29-1 to TRBJ1-2; D ambiguous. The germline V and J ends were trimmed by 3 bases and 8 bases, with 16 bases remaining between them. Germline V lookup: CDR1 SQVTM, CDR2 ANQGSEA. CDR3 length equals 13 residues. DNA for the CDR3: TGCAGCGTTGATACCCTGGAACAAAGAGGCTACACCTTC. Its translation: CSVDTLEQRGYTF.

This chain joins TRBV6-6 and TRBJ2-5; TRBD1 might be the D (7 bases). This CDR3 region has 16 residues. The germline CDR1 and CDR2 sequences are MNHNY and SVGAGI (reference sequence). Trimming pared 2 bases from V and 4 bases from J, leaving 17 bases between. The CDR3 nucleotides read TGTGCCAGCAGTTACAGCCAGGGGGGCCCCCGAGAGACCCAGTACTTC. It yields the protein CASSYSQGGPRETQYF.

This chain connects TRBV13 to TRBJ2-5; D is ambiguous. This CDR3 has 18 amino acids. Germline values: CDR1 PRHDT, CDR2 FYEKMQ (reference sequence). The V and J ends lost 1 base and 4 bases respectively, with 22 bases between them. CDR3 amino acids: CASSLAVTASLAGETQYF. The CDR3, as DNA: TGTGCCAGCAGCTTAGCGGTGACCGCCTCCTTAGCAGGAGAGACCCAGTACTTC.

The chain's CDR3 is CASSLKPGDTEAFF. CDR3 nucleotide sequence: TGTGCCAGCAGCCTGAAACCGGGAGACACTGAAGCTTTCTTT. The gene calls are TRBV14 and TRBJ1-1; no clear D gene. The V end was cut by 4 bases, the J end by 3 bases, with 12 bases between. CDR3 length equals 14 residues. The V gene's germline CDR1 is SGHDN and CDR2 FVKESK.

The chain has TRBV2 and TRBJ2-1; D could derive from TRBD1 or TRBD2 (5 bases each). CDR1 and CDR2 (germline): SNHLY, FYNNEI. The CDR3 covers 15 residues. Trimming removed 4 bases at V and 4 bases at J, with 14 bases between. CDR3 DNA: TGTGCCAGCAGTGGTCTCGGGACCGTTTACAATGAGCAGTTCTTC. Translated, it gives CASSGLGTVYNEQFF.

This rearrangement joins TRBV5-1 to TRBJ2-2; 7 nucleotides align to TRBD1. This CDR3 comprises 16 residues. V trimming: 1 base; J trimming: 0 bases; junction bases outside the gene matches: 3. Germline loops: CDR1 SGHRS, CDR2 YFSETQ. CDR3 bases: TGCGCCAGCAGCTTGCGGACAGGCACGAACACCGGGGAGCTGTTTTTT. Amino acids: CASSLRTGTNTGELFF.

The rearrangement joins TRBV7-9 to TRBJ2-5, with TRBD2 identical over 10 bases. V shed 3 bases, J shed 3 bases, and the junction held 4 bases outside the gene matches. The germline V gene has CDR1 SEHNR and CDR2 FQNEAQ (reference sequence). The CDR3 sequence is 15 residues long. The CDR3 protein is CASSFRAGGEETQYF. The CDR3 nucleotides are TGTGCCAGCAGCTTTCGAGCGGGGGGGGAAGAGACCCAGTACTTC.

The chain is built from TRBV18 and TRBJ2-1, with D uncertain. Germline values: CDR1 KGHSH, CDR2 LQKENI. Between the trimmed V and J ends, which lost 5 bases and 4 bases, there was a span of 15 bases. This CDR3 region has 15 residues. CDR3 in amino acids: CASSTAGPRYNEQFF. DNA of the CDR3: TGTGCCAGCTCAACAGCCGGGCCCAGATACAATGAGCAGTTCTTC.

The V call is TRBV6-5, the J call TRBJ1-2, with D maybe TRBD1 (5 bases). Germline CDR1 and CDR2: MNHEY and SVGAGI. Trimming removed 3 bases at V and 2 bases at J, with 7 bases between. This CDR3 has 13 amino acids. CDR3 in amino acids: CASSYRQNYGYTF. CDR3 sequence (DNA): TGTGCCAGCAGTTATAGACAGAACTATGGCTACACCTTC.

The chain has TRBV4-2 and TRBJ2-5, with 7 bases aligning to TRBD2. Per germline, CDR1 LGHNA and CDR2 YNFKEQ. The CDR3 totals 16 residues. Trimming took 4 bases from V and 5 from J; bases not matched to a gene: 13. The CDR3 sequence is CASSPEGGGGGETQYF. DNA for the CDR3: TGTGCCAGCAGCCCCGAGGGTGGGGGGGGAGGGGAGACCCAGTACTTC.

J is TRBJ1-6 and V is TRBV7-6, with a weak D call TRBD1 (6 bases). The germline gives CDR1 SGHVS, CDR2 FNYEAQ. Deletions cut 5 bases from V and 5 bases from J, with 10 bases between. This CDR3 spans 14 amino acids. The CDR3 DNA reads TGTGCCAGCAGCCCAAGGACAGATAATTCACCCCTCCACTTT. This sequence encodes CASSPRTDNSPLHF. Together with reference TRBV7-6 and TRBJ1-6, the CDR3 gives the full variable domain: GAGVSQSPRYKVTKRGQDVALRCDPISGHVSLYWYRQALGQGPEFLTYFNYEAQQDKSGLPNDRFSAERPEGSISTLTIQRTEQRDSAMYRCASSPRTDNSPLHFGNGTRLTVT.

The chain carries TRBV18 and TRBJ1-3, with a possible D match to TRBD1 (5 bases). Looked up from germline, CDR1 is KGHSH and CDR2 is LQKENI. This CDR3 region has 16 residues. V was cut by 2 bases and J by 1 base, with 12 bases left in between. DNA of the CDR3: TGTGCCAGCTCACCAGGCAGGGAAAGGTCTGGAAACACCATATATTTT. It yields the protein CASSPGRERSGNTIYF.

The chain recombines TRBV4-2 with TRBJ2-7; 7 bases line up with TRBD1. After removal of 1 base from V and 1 base from J, the junction contained 4 bases not matched to a gene. This CDR3 comprises 15 residues. Germline V gene data show CDR1 as LGHNA and CDR2 as YNFKEQ. In nucleotides, the CDR3 is TGTGCCAGCAGCCAAGGGGCAGGGGGATCCTACGAGCAGTACTTC. This encodes CASSQGAGGSYEQYF.

V usage is TRBV4-2 and J usage is TRBJ2-7; tentatively, D is TRBD1 (5 bases). This CDR3 region has 14 residues. The ends were cut back, 2 bases at V and 2 bases at J, with 10 bases in the middle. In germline, CDR1 is LGHNA, CDR2 YNFKEQ. The CDR3 DNA reads TGTGCCAGCAGCCAAACAGACAGTACCTACGAGCAGTACTTC. This codes for CASSQTDSTYEQYF.

V and J are TRBV21-1 and TRBJ2-7. TRBV21-1 is classified as a pseudogene. This CDR3 region has 13 residues. The CDR3 nucleotides read TGTGCCAGCACCTCGACCCGGACCTACGAGCAGTACTTC. This translates into CASTSTRTYEQYF.